The 30 T cell receptor beta chains below come from one sample, sequenced in a study of Graves' ophthalmopathy and Graves' hyperthyroidism. TCR beta CDR3 regions were amplified from RNA transcripts. An initial RT-PCR round employing HTBI primers preceded a second-round multiplex PCR. TCRdb used MiXCR to reprocess the multiplex PCR reads, holding one entry per CDR3 protein. The sample lists about 660,000 distinct CDR3 sequences; 35% to 50% were seen once. What was sequenced was peripheral blood. These receptors were collected from an adult man with Graves' ophthalmopathy.

The chain employs TRBV14 and TRBJ2-3, with D tentatively TRBD1 or TRBD2 (6 bases each). This CDR3 region has 16 residues. Germline assignment: CDR1 SGHDN and CDR2 FVKESK. V was clipped by 0 bases and J by 1 base, with 11 bases between them. The CDR3 loop is CASSQETGARTDTQYF. In nucleotides, the CDR3 is TGTGCCAGCAGCCAAGAAACGGGGGCCCGCACAGATACGCAGTATTTT.

V gene TRBV30 combines with J gene TRBJ1-6; tentatively, D is TRBD1 (6 bases). The CDR3 loop spans 14 amino acids. V gave up 4 bases and J gave up 9 bases, with 16 bases separating them. The germline CDR1 and CDR2 sequences are GTSNPN and SVGIG (reference sequence). DNA for the CDR3: TGTGCCTGGATGCAATTACAGGGCGGTTCACCCCTCCACTTT. Translating it yields CAWMQLQGGSPLHF. The whole variable domain, remainder taken from reference TRBV30 and TRBJ1-6, is SQTIHQWPATLVQPVGSPLSLECTVEGTSNPNLYWYRQAAGRGLQLLFYSVGIGQISSEVPQNLSASRPQDRQFILSSKKLLLSDSGFYLCAWMQLQGGSPLHFGNGTRLTVT.

This chain connects TRBV15 to TRBJ1-5; possibly TRBD1 for D (5 bases). CDR1 LNHNV and CDR2 YYDKDF come from the germline V gene (reference sequence). The CDR3 is 13 amino acids. Trimming removed 4 bases from V and 11 bases from J, with 15 bases in between. The CDR3 sequence: CATSTLAGETQHF. The CDR3 DNA follows: TGTGCCACCAGCACGCTAGCGGGGGAGACCCAGCATTTT.

This clonotype was recorded a few times. The rearrangement uses TRBV25-1 and TRBJ2-2, with D possibly matching TRBD2 (6 bases). Trimming stripped 6 bases from V and 1 base from J, with 15 bases between. CDR1 and CDR2 from the germline V gene are MGHDK and SYGVNS. The CDR3 extends over 16 amino acids. CDR3 bases: TGTGCCAGCAGCGGCGGGCTAGCGCAGAACACCGGGGAGCTGTTTTTT. Translated: CASSGGLAQNTGELFF.

Many counts were recorded for this clonotype. The V and J genes are TRBV5-1 and TRBJ1-4; a possible D gene is TRBD1 (6 bases). CDR1 is SGHRS and CDR2 is YFSETQ in the germline V gene. Trimming removed 4 bases from V and 7 bases from J, with 17 bases in between. The CDR3 is made up of 15 amino acids. The CDR3 DNA reads TGCGCCAGCAGCGTTCAGGCAGGGGAAGGTGAAAAACTGTTTTTT. This encodes CASSVQAGEGEKLFF.

This clonotype was counted ten times or more. The V call is TRBV25-1, the J call TRBJ2-7; D unresolved. CDR3 length equals 12 residues. Germline assignment: CDR1 MGHDK and CDR2 SYGVNS. Trimming took 3 bases from V and 2 from J, leaving 5 bases between them. The CDR3 nucleotides are TGTGCCAGCAGTGACAGCCCCTACGAGCAGTACTTC. This sequence encodes CASSDSPYEQYF.

The gene calls are TRBV25-1 and TRBJ1-6; 12 bases align to TRBD1. The V gene's germline CDR1 is MGHDK and CDR2 SYGVNS. The V gene end was trimmed by 5 bases and the J gene end by 9 bases; junction bases not matched to a gene: 2. The CDR3 is 14 amino acids. CDR3: CASSRDRGRSPLHF. In DNA form, the CDR3 reads TGTGCCAGCAGTAGGGACAGGGGGCGTTCACCCCTCCACTTT.

This clonotype was recorded many times. CDR3 protein: CSARGTGPGNTIYF. For the CDR3, the DNA is TGCAGTGCTAGAGGGACAGGGCCTGGAAACACCATATATTTT. The chain joins TRBV20-1 to TRBJ1-3; TRBD1 agrees at 8 bases. V lost 1 base, J lost 2 bases, and 1 base stayed unmatched. The CDR3 has 14 amino acids. Germline assignment: CDR1 DFQATT and CDR2 SNEGSKA (reference sequence).

This clonotype was counted ten times or more. The chain recombines TRBV11-2 with TRBJ2-5, with D unresolved. The CDR3 is made up of 13 amino acids. Trimming took off 4 bases at V and 5 bases at J, with 11 bases between the two ends. Germline values: CDR1 SGHAT, CDR2 FQNNGV. DNA of the CDR3: TGTGCCAGCAGCTCCACCGCATCTGAGACCCAGTACTTC. This gives the protein CASSSTASETQYF.

This clonotype was detected many times. This chain connects TRBV5-1 to TRBJ2-5; D possibly corresponds to TRBD2 (5 bases). The CDR3 is 17 residues long. Trimming took off 0 bases at V and 4 bases at J, with 19 bases between the two ends. Germline V CDR1 and CDR2: SGHRS, YFSETQ. CDR3 in DNA: TGCGCCAGCAGCTTGGCGGCTAGAGCTAGCTTTGGAGAGACCCAGTACTTC. The encoded protein is CASSLAARASFGETQYF.

V usage is TRBV29-1 and J usage is TRBJ2-5, with TRBD1 matching 10 bases. The V segment lost 7 bases and the J segment 12 bases; nucleotides outside the gene matches: 11. The germline V gene encodes CDR1 SQVTM and CDR2 ANQGSEA. The CDR3 is 12 residues long. The CDR3 bases are TGCAGCGCTGGACAGGGGGGGGACCACAAGTACTTC. Its protein product is CSAGQGGDHKYF. The whole variable domain, remainder taken from reference TRBV29-1 and TRBJ2-5, is SAVISQKPSRDICQRGTSLTIQCQVDSQVTMMFWYRQQPGQSLTLIATANQGSEATYESGFVIDKFPISRPNLTFSTLTVSNMSPEDSSIYLCSAGQGGDHKYFGPGTRLLVL.

This clonotype appeared once. No conserved phenylalanine or tryptophan ends this CDR3, so it is likely a read error. The genes are TRBV12-3 or TRBV12-4 and TRBJ1-6, with 8 bases matching TRBD1. The CDR3 is made up of 16 amino acids. Germline trimming cut 4 bases from V and 5 bases from J; bases unmatched to any gene: 7. The CDR3 sequence is CASSSLGTGDNSPLHL. The CDR3 bases are TGTGCCAGCAGTTCCTTAGGGACAGGCGATAATTCACCCCTCCACCTT.

V is TRBV7-6 and J is TRBJ2-5; D unresolved. The length of the CDR3 is 16 residues. Deletions cut 1 base from V and 0 bases from J, with 12 bases between. Per germline, CDR1 SGHVS and CDR2 FNYEAQ. Written as DNA, the CDR3 is TGTGCCAGCAGCTTAGAGCGACACAACAACCAAGAGACCCAGTACTTC. Protein: CASSLERHNNQETQYF.

V usage is TRBV20-1 and J usage is TRBJ2-7; 8 bases are a match to TRBD2. This CDR3 comprises 15 residues. CDR1 and CDR2 (germline): DFQATT, SNEGSKA (reference sequence). Trimming removed 6 bases from V and 3 bases from J; junction bases left unmatched: 13. CDR3 loop: CSATVTSGERYEQYF. The CDR3 nucleotides are TGCAGTGCCACCGTTACTAGCGGAGAACGCTACGAGCAGTACTTC.

The rearrangement joins TRBV20-1 to TRBJ2-7; 7 nucleotides line up with TRBD1. Trimming cost V 1 base and J 1 base; bases outside gene matches: 10. The CDR3 spans 16 residues. Germline CDR1 reads DFQATT; CDR2 reads SNEGSKA (reference sequence). For the CDR3, the DNA is TGCAGTGCTAGAGCCTTAGGGACAGCGGTTTCCTACGAGCAGTACTTC. It yields the protein CSARALGTAVSYEQYF.

The V gene is TRBV29-1, the J gene TRBJ2-7, with D possibly TRBD2 on 6 matching bases. Trimming took 2 bases from V and 9 from J, leaving 8 bases between them. The CDR3 spans 10 residues. Germline CDR1 reads SQVTM; CDR2 reads ANQGSEA. The CDR3 DNA sequence: TGCAGCGTTGAAACGCGGGGGCAGTACTTC. Protein: CSVETRGQYF.

V usage is TRBV2 and J usage is TRBJ1-1; TRBD1 might be the D (6 bases). CDR3 size: 12 residues. Germline V gene lookup returns CDR1 SNHLY and CDR2 FYNNEI. CDR3 sequence (DNA): TGTGCGCAGGTCACAGGGTCGGACGAAGCTTTCTTT. It codes for CAQVTGSDEAFF. Filled out from reference TRBV2 and TRBJ1-1, the complete variable domain reads EPEVTQTPSHQVTQMGQEVILRCVPISNHLYFYWYRQILGQKVEFLVSFYNNEISEKSEIFDDQFSVERPDGSNFTLKIRSTKLEDSAMYFCAQVTGSDEAFFGQGTRLTVV.

This chain uses TRBV5-5 with TRBJ2-2; TRBD2 aligns across 7 bases. J gave up 5 bases and V 2 bases, and 9 bases lay outside the gene matches. CDR3 length: 16 residues. CDR1 and CDR2 from the germline V gene are SGHKS and YYEKEE (reference sequence). The DNA of the CDR3 is TGTGCCAGCAGCTTCCCATCACGGGGGGAAACCGGGGAGCTGTTTTTT. Translation: CASSFPSRGETGELFF.

This clonotype came up many times. The chain is built from TRBV12-3 or TRBV12-4 and TRBJ1-2, with D possibly TRBD1 on 6 matching bases. V was trimmed by 4 bases and J by 4 bases, leaving 13 bases between them. The CDR3 is made up of 14 amino acids. The CDR3 DNA is TGTGCCAGCAGTTGGGGGCCGGGATCCTATGGCTACACCTTC. This translates into CASSWGPGSYGYTF.

A single count supports this clonotype. A single base separates this from a much larger clone, so it may be a read error. Because it lacks the conserved phenylalanine or tryptophan at the end, this CDR3 is likely a read error. The J gene is TRBJ2-5, the V gene TRBV7-6; D is unclear. The V end was cut by 5 bases, the J end by 6 bases, with 13 bases between. CDR3 size: 13 residues. Germline V CDR1 and CDR2: SGHVS, FNYEAQ. The CDR3 DNA sequence: TGTGCCAGCAGCCCAGGTAGTCGCCAGACCCAGTACCTC. Translation gives CASSPGSRQTQYL.

V and J are TRBV6-1 and TRBJ2-7; 8 bases are a match to TRBD1. This CDR3 region has 12 residues. In germline, CDR1 is MNHNS, CDR2 SASEGT. With 10 bases clipped from V and 3 bases from J, the junction kept 5 bases outside the gene matches. The CDR3 DNA reads as TGTGCCACCGGACAGGGAGTCTACGAGCAGTACTTC. Its translation: CATGQGVYEQYF.

This clonotype showed up many times. The chain joins TRBV20-1 to TRBJ1-5, with D perhaps TRBD1 (6 bases). There are 14 residues in the CDR3. CDR1 and CDR2 (germline): DFQATT, SNEGSKA (reference sequence). V was trimmed by 5 bases and J by 7 bases, leaving 18 bases between them. CDR3 amino acids: CSAERGTGLQPQHF. CDR3 nucleotide sequence: TGCAGTGCTGAGAGAGGAACAGGGCTCCAGCCCCAGCATTTT.

J is TRBJ1-6 and V is TRBV27; D gene ambiguous. CDR1 is MNHEY, CDR2 SMNVEV, per germline (reference sequence). Trimming removed 5 bases at V and 7 bases at J, with 21 bases between. CDR3 length equals 17 residues. The CDR3 loop is CASSHRPTGSPNSPLHF. The CDR3 region has the DNA TGTGCCAGCAGTCATCGTCCAACCGGGAGCCCAAATTCACCCCTCCACTTT.

The V call is TRBV25-1, the J call TRBJ1-4; no firm D call. The V gene lost 4 bases and the J gene lost 0 bases, with 21 bases spanning the gap. The CDR3 totals 19 residues. The germline CDR1 and CDR2 sequences are MGHDK and SYGVNS. CDR3 nucleotide sequence: TGTGCCAGCAGTGGTTTAGGGATACTCTACACCTCAACTAATGAAAAACTGTTTTTT. Protein sequence: CASSGLGILYTSTNEKLFF.

This clonotype appeared many times. The V call is TRBV7-2, the J call TRBJ1-3; D is perhaps TRBD1 (5 bases). Trimming shortened V by 5 bases and J by 1 base, and 15 bases separated the two germline ends. The germline V gene encodes CDR1 SGHTA and CDR2 FQGNSA. The CDR3 totals 16 residues. Written as DNA, the CDR3 is TGTGCCAGCAGCCGATTGGGACGGGGGTCTGGAAACACCATATATTTT. Protein sequence: CASSRLGRGSGNTIYF.

The chain employs TRBV7-2 and TRBJ2-3; D gene ambiguous. Germline lookup yields CDR1 SGHTA and CDR2 FQGNSA. Trimming shortened V by 5 bases and J by 2 bases, and 11 bases separated the two germline ends. This CDR3 contains 14 residues. The CDR3 protein is CASSPAALTDTQYF. CDR3 DNA: TGTGCCAGCAGCCCCGCTGCCCTCACAGATACGCAGTATTTT.

This clonotype was detected many times. This chain connects TRBV19 to TRBJ2-5; 9 nucleotides line up with TRBD2. The CDR3 contains 15 residues. Losses at the gene ends were 1 base for V and 6 bases for J; bases not matched to a gene: 6. Germline CDR1 LNHDA, CDR2 SQIVND (reference sequence). This chain's CDR3 is CASSIGLAGTKTQYF. CDR3 in DNA: TGTGCCAGTAGTATAGGGCTAGCGGGAACGAAGACCCAGTACTTC. Filled out from reference TRBV19 and TRBJ2-5, the complete variable domain reads DGGITQSPKYLFRKEGQNVTLSCEQNLNHDAMYWYRQDPGQGLRLIYYSQIVNDFQKGDIAEGYSVSREKKESFPLTVTSAQKNPTAFYLCASSIGLAGTKTQYFGPGTRLLVL.

The table lists this clonotype with a count of one. At one end, the junction sequence differs from germline, possibly due to a read error. The rearrangement joins TRBV18 to TRBJ2-5, with 8 bases lining up with TRBD2. CDR1 is KGHSH, CDR2 LQKENI, per germline. This CDR3 contains 13 residues. The CDR3 sequence: CAGSPGLEETQYF. The CDR3 DNA is TGTGCCGGCTCGCCGGGACTAGAAGAGACCCAGTACTTC. Using reference TRBV18 and TRBJ2-5 for the parts outside the CDR3, the full variable domain is NAGVMQNPRHLVRRRGQEARLRCSPMKGHSHVYWYRQLPEEGLKFMVYLQKENIIDESGMPKERFSAEFPKEGPSILRIQQVVRGDSAAYFCAGSPGLEETQYFGPGTRLLVL.

Ten or more counts support this clonotype. This sequence joins TRBV20-1 and TRBJ2-7; the match to TRBD2 covers 8 bases. CDR1 and CDR2 (germline): DFQATT, SNEGSKA (reference sequence). V gave up 6 bases and J gave up 2 bases; unmatched junction bases: 3. This CDR3 has 12 amino acids. CDR3 residues: CSALSGAYEQYF. In DNA form, the CDR3 reads TGCAGTGCCCTTAGCGGGGCCTACGAGCAGTACTTC.

This rearrangement joins TRBV6-6 to TRBJ1-5, with 7 bases aligning to TRBD1. The V gene end was trimmed by 1 base and the J gene end by 0 bases; junction bases not matched to a gene: 6. This CDR3 has 17 residues. The germline CDR1 and CDR2 sequences are MNHNY and SVGAGI (reference sequence). In DNA, the CDR3 is TGTGCCAGCAGTTACTTGGGGACAGTAAATAGCAATCAGCCCCAGCATTTT. It is translated as CASSYLGTVNSNQPQHF.